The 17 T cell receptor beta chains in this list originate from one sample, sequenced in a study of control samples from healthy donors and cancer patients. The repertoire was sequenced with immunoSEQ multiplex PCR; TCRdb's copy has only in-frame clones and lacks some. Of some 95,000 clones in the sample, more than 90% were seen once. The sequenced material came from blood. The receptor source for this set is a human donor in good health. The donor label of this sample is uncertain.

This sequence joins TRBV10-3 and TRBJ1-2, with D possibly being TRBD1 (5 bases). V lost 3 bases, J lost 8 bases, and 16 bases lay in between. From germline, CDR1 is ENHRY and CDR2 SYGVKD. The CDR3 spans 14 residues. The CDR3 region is CAISESQGLGGYTF. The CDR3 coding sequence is TGTGCCATCAGTGAAAGTCAGGGTTTGGGCGGCTACACCTTC.

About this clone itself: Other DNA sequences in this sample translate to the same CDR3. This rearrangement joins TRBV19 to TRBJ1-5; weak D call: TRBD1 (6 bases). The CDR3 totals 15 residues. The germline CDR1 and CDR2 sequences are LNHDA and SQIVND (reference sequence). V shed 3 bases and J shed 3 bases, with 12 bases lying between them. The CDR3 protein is CASSIGQGNNQPQHF. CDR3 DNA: TGTGCCAGTAGTATCGGGCAGGGGAACAATCAGCCCCAGCATTTT.

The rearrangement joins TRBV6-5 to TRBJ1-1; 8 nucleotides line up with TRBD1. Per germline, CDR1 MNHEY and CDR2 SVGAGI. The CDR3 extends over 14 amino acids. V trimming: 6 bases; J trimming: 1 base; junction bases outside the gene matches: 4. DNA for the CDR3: TGTGCCAGCAGCATTGGACAGGGGAACACTGAAGCTTTCTTT. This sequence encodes CASSIGQGNTEAFF.

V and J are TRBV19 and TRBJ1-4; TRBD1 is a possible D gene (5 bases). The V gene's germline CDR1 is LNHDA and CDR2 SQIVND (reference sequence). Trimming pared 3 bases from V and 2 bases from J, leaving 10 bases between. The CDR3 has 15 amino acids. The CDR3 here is CASSMGRITNEKLFF. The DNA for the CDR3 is TGTGCCAGTAGTATGGGGCGGATTACTAATGAAAAACTGTTTTTT.

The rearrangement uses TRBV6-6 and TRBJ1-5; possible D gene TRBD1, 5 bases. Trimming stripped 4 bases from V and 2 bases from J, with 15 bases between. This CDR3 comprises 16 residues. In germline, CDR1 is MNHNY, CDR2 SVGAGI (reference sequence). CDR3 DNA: TGTGCCAGCAGTTCAACCCAAACACAGGGCAATCAGCCCCAGCATTTT. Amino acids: CASSSTQTQGNQPQHF.

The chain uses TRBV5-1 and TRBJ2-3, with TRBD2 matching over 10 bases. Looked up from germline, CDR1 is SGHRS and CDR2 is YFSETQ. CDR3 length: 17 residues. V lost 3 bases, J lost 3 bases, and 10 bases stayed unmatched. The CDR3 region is CASSYDPSGGQTDTQYF. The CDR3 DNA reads TGCGCCAGCAGCTACGATCCTAGCGGGGGACAGACAGATACGCAGTATTTT.

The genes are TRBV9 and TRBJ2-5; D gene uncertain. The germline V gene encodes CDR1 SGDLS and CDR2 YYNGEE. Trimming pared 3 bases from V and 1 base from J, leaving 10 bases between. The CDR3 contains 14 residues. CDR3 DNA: TGTGCCAGCAGCGGGTCCAGCGTCCAAGAGACCCAGTACTTC. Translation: CASSGSSVQETQYF.

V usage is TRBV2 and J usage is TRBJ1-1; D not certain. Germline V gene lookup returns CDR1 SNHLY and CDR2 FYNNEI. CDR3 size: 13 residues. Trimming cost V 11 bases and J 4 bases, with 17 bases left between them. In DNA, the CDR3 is TGTGCCGGACCTCAGGAACGCGGCACTGAAGCTTTCTTT. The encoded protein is CAGPQERGTEAFF.

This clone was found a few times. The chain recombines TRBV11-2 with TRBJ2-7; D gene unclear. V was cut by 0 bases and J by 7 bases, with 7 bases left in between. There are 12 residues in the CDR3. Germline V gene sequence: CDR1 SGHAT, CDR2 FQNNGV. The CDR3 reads CASSLEALEQYF. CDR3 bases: TGTGCCAGCAGCTTAGAGGCCTTAGAGCAGTACTTC.

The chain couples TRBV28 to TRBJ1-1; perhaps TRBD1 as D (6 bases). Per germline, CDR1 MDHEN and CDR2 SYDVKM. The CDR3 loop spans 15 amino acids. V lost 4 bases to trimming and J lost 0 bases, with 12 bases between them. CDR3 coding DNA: TGTGCCAGCAGTTGGGGCGACAGGATGAACACTGAAGCTTTCTTT. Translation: CASSWGDRMNTEAFF.

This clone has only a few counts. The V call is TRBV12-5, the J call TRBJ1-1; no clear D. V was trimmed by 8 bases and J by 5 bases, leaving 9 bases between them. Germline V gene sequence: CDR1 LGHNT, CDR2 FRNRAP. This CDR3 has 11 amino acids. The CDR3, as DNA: TGTGCTAGTATAGGTAGGACTGAAGCTTTCTTT. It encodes CASIGRTEAFF.

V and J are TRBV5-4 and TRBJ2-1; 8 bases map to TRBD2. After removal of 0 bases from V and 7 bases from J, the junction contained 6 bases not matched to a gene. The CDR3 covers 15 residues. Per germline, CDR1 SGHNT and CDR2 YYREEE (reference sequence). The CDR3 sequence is CASSLGASGLNEQFF. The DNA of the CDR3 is TGTGCCAGCAGCTTGGGGGCTAGCGGGTTGAATGAGCAGTTCTTC.

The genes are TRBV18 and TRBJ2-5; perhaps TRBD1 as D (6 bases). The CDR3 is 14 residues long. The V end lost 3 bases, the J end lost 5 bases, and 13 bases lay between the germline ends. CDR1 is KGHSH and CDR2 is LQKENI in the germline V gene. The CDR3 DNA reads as TGTGCCAGCTCACCGGGTCTTACAGGGGAGACCCAGTACTTC. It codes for CASSPGLTGETQYF.

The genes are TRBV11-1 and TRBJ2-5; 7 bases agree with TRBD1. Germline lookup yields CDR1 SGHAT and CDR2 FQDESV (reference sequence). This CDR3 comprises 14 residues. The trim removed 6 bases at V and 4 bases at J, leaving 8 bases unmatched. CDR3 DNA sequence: TGTGCCAGCAGGCAGGGGGTTATGGTAGAGACCCAGTACTTC. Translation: CASRQGVMVETQYF.

CDR3 sequence: CASSQEVRSRSGNTIYF. In DNA form, the CDR3 reads TGTGCCAGCAGCCAAGAGGTAAGGAGTCGATCTGGAAACACCATATATTTT. The chain carries TRBV14 and TRBJ1-3; D not certain. Germline V lookup: CDR1 SGHDN, CDR2 FVKESK. The CDR3 extends over 17 amino acids. The V and J ends lost 0 bases and 1 base respectively, with 13 bases between them.

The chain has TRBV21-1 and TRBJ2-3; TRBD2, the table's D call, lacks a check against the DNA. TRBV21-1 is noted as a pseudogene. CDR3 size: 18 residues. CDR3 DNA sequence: TGTGCCAGCAGCAAAGGAAAGACCGTAATGTTGGAGACAGATACGCAGTATTTT. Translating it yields CASSKGKTVMLETDTQYF.

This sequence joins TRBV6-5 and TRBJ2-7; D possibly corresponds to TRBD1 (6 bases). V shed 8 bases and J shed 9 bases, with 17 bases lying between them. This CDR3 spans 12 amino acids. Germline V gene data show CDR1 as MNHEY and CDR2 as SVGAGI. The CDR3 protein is CASSGTQNRQYV. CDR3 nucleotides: TGTGCCAGCTCTGGGACACAAAATCGGCAGTACGTC.